Below, 22 T cell receptor beta chains from the same sample are listed, as sequenced in a study of blood T cell repertoires in COVID-19. Generated by immunoSEQ multiplex PCR, the TCRdb table keeps only in-frame clones and is missing some. Here the sample spans tens of thousands of clones, roughly nine tenths being singletons. Specimen: peripheral blood. Every receptor here comes from a man aged 55 to 69 with active COVID-19.

The chain carries TRBV7-6 and TRBJ2-1; 8 bases match TRBD1. The V segment lost 5 bases and the J segment 1 base; nucleotides outside the gene matches: 7. This CDR3 contains 16 residues. Germline CDR1 reads SGHVS; CDR2 reads FNYEAQ. The CDR3 protein is CASSLQGALSYNEQFF. The CDR3 coding sequence is TGTGCCAGCAGCCTCCAGGGGGCCCTTTCCTACAATGAGCAGTTCTTC.

This clone was counted a few times. The chain recombines TRBV19 with TRBJ1-2, with 9 bases that match TRBD1. The trim removed 8 bases at V and 7 bases at J, leaving 8 bases unmatched. In germline, CDR1 is LNHDA, CDR2 SQIVND (reference sequence). CDR3 length: 13 amino acids. The CDR3 reads CASHRGRSGGYTF. Here the CDR3 DNA reads TGTGCCAGTCACAGGGGGCGATCGGGTGGCTACACCTTC.

As DNA, the CDR3 is TGCGCCAGCAGCTTGGGACAGGGAGTTGCTAGAGTCCATGAGCAGTTCTTC. Protein: CASSLGQGVARVHEQFF. V gene TRBV5-1 combines with J gene TRBJ2-1; 7 bases map to TRBD1. The CDR3 covers 17 residues. Per the germline V gene, CDR1 is SGHRS and CDR2 is YFSETQ. V lost 0 bases, J lost 8 bases, and 14 bases stayed unmatched. Supplemented by reference TRBV5-1 and TRBJ2-1, the full variable domain reads KAGVTQTPRYLIKTRGQQVTLSCSPISGHRSVSWYQQTPGQGLQFLFEYFSETQRNKGNFPGRFSGRQFSNSRSEMNVSTLELGDSALYLCASSLGQGVARVHEQFFGPGTRLTVL.

The rearrangement uses TRBV7-8 and TRBJ1-2; possibly TRBD1 for D (6 bases). CDR3 length: 16 amino acids. CDR1 is SGHVS, CDR2 FQNEAQ, per germline. The V and J ends lost 1 base and 8 bases respectively, with 20 bases between them. CDR3 in amino acids: CASSLVGQGKVYGYTF. CDR3 coding DNA: TGTGCCAGCAGCTTAGTGGGTCAGGGGAAAGTGTACGGCTACACCTTC. The full variable domain, rest sourced from reference TRBV7-8 and TRBJ1-2, is GAGVSQSPRYKVAKRGQDVALRCDPISGHVSLFWYQQALGQGPEFLTYFQNEAQLDKSGLPSDRFFAERPEGSVSTLKIQRTQQEDSAVYLCASSLVGQGKVYGYTFGSGTRLTVV.

The chain is built from TRBV28 and TRBJ1-1, with D possibly being TRBD1 (5 bases). The CDR3 runs to 15 residues. V lost 1 base, J lost 4 bases, and 13 bases lay in between. Germline V gene lookup returns CDR1 MDHEN and CDR2 SYDVKM. This chain's CDR3 is CASSLSWGSGTEAFF. In DNA form, the CDR3 reads TGTGCCAGCAGTTTATCTTGGGGCTCAGGCACTGAAGCTTTCTTT.

The chain recombines TRBV9 with TRBJ1-6; no clear D. This CDR3 comprises 17 residues. Deletions cut 1 base from V and 1 base from J, with 12 bases between. Germline V lookup: CDR1 SGDLS, CDR2 YYNGEE. The chain's CDR3 is CASSVTGSASYNSPLHF. In nucleotides, the CDR3 is TGTGCCAGCAGCGTAACGGGGTCTGCGTCCTATAATTCACCCCTCCACTTT.

This clone was observed a single time. The V and J genes are TRBV5-1 and TRBJ1-1; no reliable D call. Trimming removed 0 bases from V and 3 bases from J, with 9 bases in between. Germline loops: CDR1 SGHRS, CDR2 YFSETQ. CDR3 length equals 14 residues. DNA for the CDR3: TGCGCCAGCAGCTTGGCCGGGGTAGACACTGAAGCTTTCTTT. This translates into CASSLAGVDTEAFF.

The rearrangement joins TRBV4-2 to TRBJ1-2, with 10 nucleotides matching TRBD1. There are 18 residues in the CDR3. Germline V gene sequence: CDR1 LGHNA, CDR2 YNFKEQ. Trimming removed 0 bases from V and 3 bases from J; junction bases left unmatched: 10. CDR3 residues: CASSQDRGQGVFYYGYTF. CDR3 DNA sequence: TGTGCCAGCAGCCAAGATCGCGGACAGGGGGTTTTCTACTATGGCTACACCTTC.

A few counts support this clone. The rearrangement joins TRBV18 to TRBJ1-6, with TRBD1 identical over 9 bases. J gave up 7 bases and V 4 bases, and 5 bases lay outside the gene matches. Germline V gives CDR1 KGHSH, CDR2 LQKENI. The CDR3 has 15 amino acids. DNA of the CDR3: TGTGCCAGCTCACAGGGACAGGGAGGCAATTCACCCCTCCACTTT. This translates into CASSQGQGGNSPLHF.

This chain joins TRBV27 and TRBJ2-3; 9 bases are shared with TRBD2. Trimming removed 5 bases from V and 7 bases from J; junction bases left unmatched: 10. The CDR3 spans 15 residues. Germline V gene data show CDR1 as MNHEY and CDR2 as SMNVEV (reference sequence). The CDR3 DNA reads TGTGCCAGCAGTGCATCTGGACTAGCGCGACATACGCAGTATTTT. Translation: CASSASGLARHTQYF.

V gene TRBV5-5 combines with J gene TRBJ2-7; TRBD1 aligns across 7 bases. Unmatched junction bases numbered 9, after V lost 4 bases and J lost 2 bases. This CDR3 is 15 amino acids long. Germline V CDR1 and CDR2: SGHKS, YYEKEE (reference sequence). CDR3 DNA: TGTGCCAGCAGCCCTACCGGGACAGAGCCCTACGAGCAGTACTTC. This translates into CASSPTGTEPYEQYF.

The rearrangement uses TRBV3-1 (or the pseudogene TRBV3-2) and TRBJ2-5; a weak D match, TRBD2 (5 bases). Trimming stripped 4 bases from V and 5 bases from J, with 11 bases between. CDR3 length: 13 amino acids. Germline values: CDR1 LGHDT, CDR2 YNNKEL (reference sequence). CDR3 region: CASSPGRRETQYF. The CDR3 coding sequence is TGTGCCAGCAGCCCAGGACGGAGGGAGACCCAGTACTTC.

The genes are TRBV5-5 and TRBJ2-7; D is perhaps TRBD1 (7 bases). The V gene's germline CDR1 is SGHKS and CDR2 YYEKEE (reference sequence). CDR3 length: 14 residues. The germline V and J ends were trimmed by 0 bases and 4 bases, with 11 bases remaining between them. The CDR3 nucleotides read TGTGCCAGCAGCTTGGTTCAGGGGGGTTACGAGCAGTACTTC. It encodes CASSLVQGGYEQYF.

The rearrangement links TRBV7-3 to TRBJ2-2; D is unresolved. This CDR3 region has 14 residues. Trimming took 5 bases from V and 7 from J, leaving 14 bases between them. Germline CDR1 is SGHTA and CDR2 is FQGTGA. CDR3 residues: CASSQFSVGGELFF. DNA of the CDR3: TGTGCCAGCAGCCAGTTCAGCGTCGGCGGGGAGCTGTTTTTT.

This chain connects TRBV29-1 to TRBJ2-3; 9 bases are a match to TRBD2. The CDR3 loop spans 16 amino acids. The V segment lost 3 bases and the J segment 2 bases; nucleotides outside the gene matches: 9. Germline V CDR1 and CDR2: SQVTM, ANQGSEA. For the CDR3, the DNA is TGCAGCGTTGATTTAGCGGGAGTTCGGAACACAGATACGCAGTATTTT. It encodes CSVDLAGVRNTDTQYF.

V gene TRBV28 combines with J gene TRBJ1-5, with a possible D match to TRBD1 (5 bases). CDR3 length: 17 amino acids. Germline V lookup: CDR1 MDHEN, CDR2 SYDVKM. The germline V and J ends were trimmed by 2 bases and 7 bases, with 21 bases remaining between them. The CDR3 DNA is TGTGCCAGCAGTTTACCCTCGGCCAGGGCAGTCTGGCAGCCCCAGCATTTT. This gives the protein CASSLPSARAVWQPQHF.

The genes are TRBV4-1 and TRBJ2-1; maybe TRBD2 (7 bases). The germline CDR1 and CDR2 sequences are MGHRA and YSYEKL. CDR3 length: 16 amino acids. V lost 1 base and J lost 1, with 11 bases in between. CDR3 in amino acids: CASSQGEGGSYNEQFF. The CDR3 coding sequence is TGCGCCAGCAGCCAAGGGGAGGGGGGATCCTACAATGAGCAGTTCTTC.

The V gene is TRBV27, the J gene TRBJ2-7; 8 nucleotides match TRBD2. Germline lookup yields CDR1 MNHEY and CDR2 SMNVEV (reference sequence). V was pared by 5 bases and J by 4 bases, with 4 bases of the junction left unmatched. There are 13 residues in the CDR3. In DNA, the CDR3 is TGTGCCAGCAGTGCGGGAGGCGGTTACGAGCAGTACTTC. Translation gives CASSAGGGYEQYF.

The chain combines TRBV9 with TRBJ2-7, with 7 bases lining up with TRBD1. This CDR3 has 13 amino acids. J was trimmed by 0 bases and V by 3 bases; bases with no gene match: 0. Germline CDR1 SGDLS, CDR2 YYNGEE. The CDR3 DNA follows: TGTGCCAGCAGCGGGGACAGCTCCTACGAGCAGTACTTC. It encodes CASSGDSSYEQYF.

The chain recombines TRBV14 with TRBJ1-1; unclear D gene. V gave up 0 bases and J gave up 2 bases, with 4 bases separating them. The CDR3 is made up of 13 amino acids. Germline values: CDR1 SGHDN, CDR2 FVKESK. CDR3 sequence (DNA): TGTGCCAGCAGCCAAGACGTCAACACTGAAGCTTTCTTT. Its translation is CASSQDVNTEAFF. The full variable domain, with the rest looked up from reference TRBV14 and TRBJ1-1, is EAGVTQFPSHSVIEKGQTVTLRCDPISGHDNLYWYRRVMGKEIKFLLHFVKESKQDESGMPNNRFLAERTGGTYSTLKVQPAELEDSGVYFCASSQDVNTEAFFGQGTRLTVV.

The CDR3 sequence is CASSAGTGNSPLHF. CDR3 DNA sequence: TGTGCCAGCAGCGCGGGGACAGGAAATTCACCCCTCCACTTT. V and J are TRBV11-2 and TRBJ1-6; 8 bases agree with TRBD1. The length of the CDR3 is 14 residues. Germline V lookup: CDR1 SGHAT, CDR2 FQNNGV. V was pared by 5 bases and J by 7 bases, with 4 bases of the junction left unmatched.

The J gene is TRBJ1-2, the V gene TRBV28; D gene unclear. The germline V and J ends were trimmed by 2 bases and 6 bases, with 19 bases remaining between them. Germline V gene lookup returns CDR1 MDHEN and CDR2 SYDVKM. CDR3 length: 16 residues. CDR3 in DNA: TGTGCCAGCAGTTTAATGTGGGCGCCGAAGGATCATGGCTACACCTTC. Translated: CASSLMWAPKDHGYTF.